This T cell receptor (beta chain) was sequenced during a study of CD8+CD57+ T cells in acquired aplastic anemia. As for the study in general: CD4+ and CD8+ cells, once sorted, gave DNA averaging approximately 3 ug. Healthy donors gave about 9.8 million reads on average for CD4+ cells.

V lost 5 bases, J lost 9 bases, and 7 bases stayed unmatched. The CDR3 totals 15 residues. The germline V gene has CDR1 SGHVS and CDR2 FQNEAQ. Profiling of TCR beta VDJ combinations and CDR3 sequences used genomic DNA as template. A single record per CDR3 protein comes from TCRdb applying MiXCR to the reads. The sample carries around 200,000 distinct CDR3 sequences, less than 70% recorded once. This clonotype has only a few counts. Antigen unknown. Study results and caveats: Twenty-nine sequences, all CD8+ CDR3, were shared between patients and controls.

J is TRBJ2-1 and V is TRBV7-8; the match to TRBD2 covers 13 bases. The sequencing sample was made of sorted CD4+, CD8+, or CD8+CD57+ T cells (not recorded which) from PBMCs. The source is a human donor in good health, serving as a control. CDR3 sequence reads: CASSTGLAGVGEQFF. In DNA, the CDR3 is TGTGCCAGCAGCACCGGACTAGCGGGAGTGGGTGAGCAGTTCTTC.